One and the same sample provided the 17 T cell receptor beta chains below, sequenced in a study of blood T cell repertoires in COVID-19. This table comes from immunoSEQ multiplex PCR, and its TCRdb copy is limited to in-frame clones, with some not included. The top ten clones hold approximately 10% of a sample with some 190,000 clones, more than 70% of them seen once. The sequencing input was peripheral blood. Receptors were obtained from a woman older than 75 with active or convalescent COVID-19.

The rearrangement joins TRBV19 to TRBJ2-3; perhaps TRBD1 as D (6 bases). This CDR3 contains 13 residues. Germline V lookup: CDR1 LNHDA, CDR2 SQIVND (reference sequence). Trimming stripped 10 bases from V and 1 base from J, with 12 bases between. The CDR3 DNA reads as TGTGCCACCCATAGACAGGGCACAGATACGCAGTATTTT. This encodes CATHRQGTDTQYF.

V usage is TRBV28 and J usage is TRBJ1-1; 8 bases line up with TRBD1. The germline V gene has CDR1 MDHEN and CDR2 SYDVKM. The CDR3 extends over 13 amino acids. V dropped 5 bases and J dropped 3; count of bases not matched to a gene: 2. This chain's CDR3 is CASSGTGYTEAFF. CDR3 DNA sequence: TGTGCCAGCAGTGGGACAGGCTACACTGAAGCTTTCTTT. The full variable domain, in which reference TRBV28 and TRBJ1-1 provide the parts outside the CDR3, is DVKVTQSSRYLVKRTGEKVFLECVQDMDHENMFWYRQDPGLGLRLIYFSYDVKMKEKGDIPEGYSVSREKKERFSLILESASTNQTSMYLCASSGTGYTEAFFGQGTRLTVV.

This chain connects TRBV6-5 to TRBJ1-2; D is perhaps TRBD1 (5 bases). The CDR3 contains 15 residues. V was cut by 2 bases and J by 7 bases, with 17 bases left in between. The germline CDR1 and CDR2 sequences are MNHEY and SVGAGI. In DNA form, the CDR3 reads TGTGCCAGCAGTTACGAGGTTGGGGGGTTGGGTGGCTACACCTTC. Amino acid sequence: CASSYEVGGLGGYTF.

The gene calls are TRBV28 and TRBJ1-1, with 7 bases aligning to TRBD1. This CDR3 is 14 amino acids long. The germline CDR1 and CDR2 sequences are MDHEN and SYDVKM. J lost 7 bases, V lost 7 bases, and 12 bases had no gene match. CDR3 coding DNA: TGTGCCAGCACCAACACCGGGACAGAAGTTGAAGCTTTCTTT. Its protein product is CASTNTGTEVEAFF.

The sample holds one count of this clone. The chain carries TRBV19 and TRBJ2-4, with 9 bases fitting TRBD1. The CDR3 length is 17 residues. Germline assignment: CDR1 LNHDA and CDR2 SQIVND (reference sequence). Trimming cost V 7 bases and J 0 bases; bases outside gene matches: 10. The CDR3 DNA sequence: TGTGCCAGTACTGGACAGGGGTACATAGGAGCCAAAAACATTCAGTACTTC. Translated: CASTGQGYIGAKNIQYF.

This chain joins TRBV30 and TRBJ2-5; TRBD2 might be the D (6 bases). The V and J ends lost 4 bases and 1 base respectively, with 10 bases between them. There are 13 residues in the CDR3. Germline V gene lookup returns CDR1 GTSNPN and CDR2 SVGIG (reference sequence). CDR3 DNA: TGTGCCTGGAATAGGGGACTCCAAGAGACCCAGTACTTC. As protein: CAWNRGLQETQYF. Full variable domain (remainder filled in from reference TRBV30 and TRBJ2-5): SQTIHQWPATLVQPVGSPLSLECTVEGTSNPNLYWYRQAAGRGLQLLFYSVGIGQISSEVPQNLSASRPQDRQFILSSKKLLLSDSGFYLCAWNRGLQETQYFGPGTRLLVL.

The chain uses TRBV14 and TRBJ1-2; weak D call: TRBD1 (5 bases). Germline-derived CDR1 and CDR2 are SGHDN and FVKESK. The CDR3 is made up of 15 amino acids. V was trimmed by 4 bases and J by 3 bases, leaving 15 bases between them. CDR3 DNA: TGTGCCAGCAGCCTCCTCTCCAAGACAGACTATGGCTACACCTTC. It encodes CASSLLSKTDYGYTF.

The V and J genes are TRBV2 and TRBJ1-2, with a tentative D call TRBD1 (6 bases). This CDR3 spans 14 amino acids. The V end was cut by 6 bases, the J end by 7 bases, with 18 bases between. CDR1 and CDR2 (germline): SNHLY, FYNNEI. In DNA form, the CDR3 reads TGTGCCAGCAGCCGGGGTCAGGGGTTATTTGGCTACACCTTC. Residues: CASSRGQGLFGYTF.

The chain links TRBV5-1 to TRBJ2-7, with a tentative D call TRBD2 (6 bases). This CDR3 contains 14 residues. Germline CDR1 SGHRS, CDR2 YFSETQ. V lost 0 bases and J 0 bases, leaving 7 bases between the germline ends. The chain's CDR3 is CASSLVGGSYEQYF. Here the CDR3 DNA reads TGCGCCAGCAGCTTGGTGGGGGGCTCCTACGAGCAGTACTTC.

The chain joins TRBV7-6 to TRBJ1-1, with D possibly being TRBD1 (5 bases). Germline V gene lookup returns CDR1 SGHVS and CDR2 FNYEAQ. Trimming took 2 bases from V and 1 from J, leaving 5 bases between them. This CDR3 has 13 residues. DNA of the CDR3: TGTGCCAGCAGCTTACAGGGGAACACTGAAGCTTTCTTT. Its translation: CASSLQGNTEAFF.

The rearrangement uses TRBV18 and TRBJ1-1, with D possibly TRBD1 on 6 matching bases. The CDR3 length is 15 residues. Trimming shortened V by 3 bases and J by 0 bases, and 11 bases separated the two germline ends. Germline V lookup: CDR1 KGHSH, CDR2 LQKENI. The CDR3 reads CASSPTGHMNTEAFF. CDR3 coding DNA: TGTGCCAGCTCACCTACGGGACACATGAACACTGAAGCTTTCTTT.

The chain employs TRBV28 and TRBJ2-3, with D perhaps matching TRBD1 (6 bases). The CDR3 contains 14 residues. Trimming left V 9 bases short and J 0 bases short, with 13 bases between. The germline V gene has CDR1 MDHEN and CDR2 SYDVKM. CDR3 nucleotides: TGTGCCAGTGCCGGGACACCTAGCACAGATACGCAGTATTTT. As protein: CASAGTPSTDTQYF.

This chain links TRBV5-4 with TRBJ2-7, with 14 bases fitting TRBD2. CDR3 length: 15 residues. CDR1 SGHNT and CDR2 YYREEE come from the germline V gene (reference sequence). J lost 5 bases, V lost 4 bases, and 5 bases had no gene match. DNA of the CDR3: TGTGCCAGCAGCCATCGGACTAGCGGGGGGCACGAGCAGTACTTC. Translation gives CASSHRTSGGHEQYF.

V usage is TRBV5-1 and J usage is TRBJ1-2, with D maybe TRBD1 (6 bases). The CDR3 spans 14 residues. Germline V gene sequence: CDR1 SGHRS, CDR2 YFSETQ. V dropped 0 bases and J dropped 4 bases, with 10 bases sitting between them. The DNA for the CDR3 is TGCGCCAGCAGCTTGGCACAGGACAGCTATGGCTACACCTTC. It codes for CASSLAQDSYGYTF.

J is TRBJ2-1 and V is TRBV29-1, with 8 bases identical to TRBD2. Germline V gives CDR1 SQVTM, CDR2 ANQGSEA. The V and J ends lost 7 bases and 8 bases, in that order; junction bases with no gene match: 10. The CDR3 has 13 amino acids. CDR3 nucleotides: TGCAGCGGGGGGGTGACTAGCGTGGATGAGCAGTTCTTC. Protein: CSGGVTSVDEQFF.

This rearrangement joins TRBV5-1 to TRBJ2-3; TRBD2 matches 10 bases. Trimming cost V 0 bases and J 0 bases; bases outside gene matches: 4. Germline CDR1 is SGHRS and CDR2 is YFSETQ. This CDR3 comprises 17 residues. CDR3 in amino acids: CASSLGSGRTSTDTQYF. In nucleotides, the CDR3 is TGCGCCAGCAGCTTGGGTAGCGGGAGGACTAGCACAGATACGCAGTATTTT. Filled out from reference TRBV5-1 and TRBJ2-3, the complete variable domain reads KAGVTQTPRYLIKTRGQQVTLSCSPISGHRSVSWYQQTPGQGLQFLFEYFSETQRNKGNFPGRFSGRQFSNSRSEMNVSTLELGDSALYLCASSLGSGRTSTDTQYFGPGTRLTVL.

This rearrangement joins TRBV11-2 to TRBJ2-1; TRBD2 aligns across 7 bases. Germline-derived CDR1 and CDR2 are SGHAT and FQNNGV. This CDR3 is 18 amino acids long. V shed 5 bases, J shed 7 bases, and the junction held 20 bases outside the gene matches. CDR3 region: CASSPRLRETSLGNEQFF. In nucleotides, the CDR3 is TGTGCCAGCAGCCCTCGTTTGAGGGAGACTAGCCTTGGAAATGAGCAGTTCTTC.